This is a list of T cell receptor beta chains from one sample in a study of blood T cell repertoires in COVID-19. The method was immunoSEQ multiplex PCR; TCRdb's version includes in-frame clones alone and lacks a portion of them. The sample lists some 200,000 clones, about 75% occurring once. Sequenced: peripheral blood. The receptors derive from a woman aged 45-65 years with active or convalescent COVID-19. Both conserved end residues are part of each CDR3. Each record gives: V gene, J gene, clone size, D gene, CDR3 DNA, CDR3 protein. D genes are given only for firm matches. Not all rows give a size; the values are once, few, many and, for expanded clones, a class.

V gene: TRBV4-3
J gene: TRBJ2-2
clone size: once
D gene: TRBD2
CDR3 DNA: TGCGCCAGCAGCCCAGAGCTGGTAGCGGGATCGAACACCGGGGAGCTGTTTTTT
CDR3 protein: CASSPELVAGSNTGELFF

V gene: TRBV7-9
J gene: TRBJ1-2
clone size: .
D gene: .
CDR3 DNA: TGTGCCAGCAGCTTTGAGCAATCCGGGTCCTATCGCTACACCTTC
CDR3 protein: CASSFEQSGSYRYTF

V gene: TRBV19
J gene: TRBJ2-3
clone size: .
D gene: .
CDR3 DNA: TGTGCCAGTAGTATACAAGGCAGGGGGCGGGGGCCAGATACGCAGTATTTT
CDR3 protein: CASSIQGRGRGPDTQYF

V gene: TRBV7-9
J gene: TRBJ1-1
clone size: once
D gene: .
CDR3 DNA: TGTGCCAGCAGCGCTCCTGGCAGGGAGGCTGAAGCTTTCTTT
CDR3 protein: CASSAPGREAEAFF

V gene: TRBV12-1
J gene: TRBJ2-5
clone size: .
D gene: .
CDR3 DNA: TGTGCCAGCAGCCTTAACACAGCGGGGGGGCCGAGGAAGACCCAGTACTTC
CDR3 protein: CASSLNTAGGPRKTQYF

V gene: TRBV28
J gene: TRBJ1-5
clone size: .
D gene: .
CDR3 DNA: TGTGCCAGCAGTATCGCGGGGTCCAATCAGCCCCAGCATTTT
CDR3 protein: CASSIAGSNQPQHF

V gene: TRBV5-1
J gene: TRBJ2-3
clone size: .
D gene: TRBD1
CDR3 DNA: TGCGCCAGCAGCTTGGACGTCAGGGGGAAAGAAACAGATACGCAGTATTTT
CDR3 protein: CASSLDVRGKETDTQYF

V gene: TRBV10-3
J gene: TRBJ1-1
clone size: .
D gene: .
CDR3 DNA: TGTGCCATCAGTGTATCAGGGATGAACACTGAAGCTTTCTTT
CDR3 protein: CAISVSGMNTEAFF

V gene: TRBV6-2/TRBV6-3
J gene: TRBJ1-1
clone size: few
D gene: .
CDR3 DNA: TGTGCCAGCAGTTACTCGGGGCGGGGGGCGAAAAACACTGAAGCTTTCTTT
CDR3 protein: CASSYSGRGAKNTEAFF

V gene: TRBV7-9
J gene: TRBJ2-1
clone size: .
D gene: TRBD2
CDR3 DNA: TGTGCCAGCAGCTTAGAGCGGGAGGGGAATGAGCAGTTCTTC
CDR3 protein: CASSLEREGNEQFF

V gene: TRBV18
J gene: TRBJ2-3
clone size: .
D gene: TRBD1
CDR3 DNA: TGTGCCAGCTCCGCCCGGGACAGGACGGATACGCAGTATTTT
CDR3 protein: CASSARDRTDTQYF

V gene: TRBV29-1
J gene: TRBJ2-6
clone size: .
D gene: .
CDR3 DNA: TGCAGCGTTGATTCAGGGATCGGGGCCAACGTCCTGACTTTC
CDR3 protein: CSVDSGIGANVLTF

V gene: TRBV7-6
J gene: TRBJ1-2
clone size: .
D gene: .
CDR3 DNA: TGTGCCAGCAGCTTGAACCCAGGGGCGAACTATGGCTACACCTTC
CDR3 protein: CASSLNPGANYGYTF

V gene: TRBV28
J gene: TRBJ1-2
clone size: .
D gene: .
CDR3 DNA: TGTGCCAGCAGTCCTAACATGAGAGGATTCTATGGCTACACCTTC
CDR3 protein: CASSPNMRGFYGYTF

V gene: TRBV29-1
J gene: TRBJ1-2
clone size: .
D gene: .
CDR3 DNA: TGCAGCGTCTTCGGTCAGCGCTATGGCTACACCTTC
CDR3 protein: CSVFGQRYGYTF

V gene: TRBV6-5
J gene: TRBJ1-1
clone size: .
D gene: .
CDR3 DNA: TGTGCCAGCAGTTACTCGAACGAGGGGAACACTGAAGCTTTCTTT
CDR3 protein: CASSYSNEGNTEAFF

V gene: TRBV5-1
J gene: TRBJ1-2
clone size: .
D gene: .
CDR3 DNA: TGCGCCAGCAGCTTGGAGGGGGATGGCTACACCTTC
CDR3 protein: CASSLEGDGYTF

V gene: TRBV29-1
J gene: TRBJ1-1
clone size: many
D gene: TRBD1
CDR3 DNA: TGCAGCGCTCTAGACGCCGACAGGGGGAACACTGAAGCTTTCTTT
CDR3 protein: CSALDADRGNTEAFF

V gene: TRBV7-4
J gene: TRBJ1-1
clone size: few
D gene: .
CDR3 DNA: TGTGCCAGCAGCCCTACACCCAAAGGGGACACTGAAGCTTTCTTT
CDR3 protein: CASSPTPKGDTEAFF

V gene: TRBV10-3
J gene: TRBJ1-6
clone size: .
D gene: .
CDR3 DNA: TGTGCCATCAGTCCGAGGACAGATAATTCACCCCTCCACTTT
CDR3 protein: CAISPRTDNSPLHF

V gene: TRBV2
J gene: TRBJ2-3
clone size: .
D gene: TRBD1
CDR3 DNA: TGTGCCAGCATCCTACAGGGGTTTCAAGCAGATACGCAGTATTTT
CDR3 protein: CASILQGFQADTQYF

V gene: TRBV12-5
J gene: TRBJ1-5
clone size: .
D gene: .
CDR3 DNA: TGTGCTAGTGGCACACTTTCCAGGGATCAGCCCCAGCATTTT
CDR3 protein: CASGTLSRDQPQHF

V gene: TRBV7-9
J gene: TRBJ2-7
clone size: few
D gene: TRBD1
CDR3 DNA: TGTGCCAGCAGCTTGGGACAGCCTGGCTACGAGCAGTACTTC
CDR3 protein: CASSLGQPGYEQYF

V gene: TRBV7-2
J gene: TRBJ1-4
clone size: .
D gene: .
CDR3 DNA: TGTGCCAGCAGCTCCAGTGGGGGGTATGAAAAACTGTTTTTT
CDR3 protein: CASSSSGGYEKLFF

V gene: TRBV5-1
J gene: TRBJ2-3
clone size: once
D gene: .
CDR3 DNA: TGCGCCAGCAGCTTGGTATCTAGCACAGATACGCAGTATTTT
CDR3 protein: CASSLVSSTDTQYF

V gene: TRBV23-1
J gene: TRBJ1-1
clone size: .
D gene: .
CDR3 DNA: TGCGCCAGCAGTCAATCCCGACAGATAACACTGAAGCTCGCTCTCCCTGCTTTCTTT
CDR3 protein: CASSQSRQITLKLALPAFF

V gene: TRBV28
J gene: TRBJ2-7
clone size: .
D gene: TRBD2
CDR3 DNA: TGTGCCAGCAGTTTCTCAGGCGGGAGGGCCGAAGAGCAGTACTTC
CDR3 protein: CASSFSGGRAEEQYF

V gene: TRBV27
J gene: TRBJ2-7
clone size: .
D gene: TRBD1
CDR3 DNA: TGTGCCAGCAGACCACAGGGGGCGGTGAAGGGCGAGCAGTACTTC
CDR3 protein: CASRPQGAVKGEQYF

V gene: TRBV28
J gene: TRBJ1-2
clone size: .
D gene: .
CDR3 DNA: TGTGCCAGCTGGGGCAGGGTACGTGGCTACACCTTC
CDR3 protein: CASWGRVRGYTF

V gene: TRBV28
J gene: TRBJ1-2
clone size: .
D gene: .
CDR3 DNA: TGTGCCAGCACCTGGGGAGGGGCGATGGCTAACTATGGCTACACCTTC
CDR3 protein: CASTWGGAMANYGYTF

V gene: TRBV7-9
J gene: TRBJ1-3
clone size: .
D gene: TRBD1
CDR3 DNA: TGTGCCAGCAGCCCCCGGGGGGCAGGGGGCTACGGAAACACCATATATTTT
CDR3 protein: CASSPRGAGGYGNTIYF

V gene: TRBV29-1
J gene: TRBJ1-1
clone size: .
D gene: TRBD1
CDR3 DNA: TGCAGCGTTGATAAGGGCAGGGGGAGCACTGAAGCTTTCTTT
CDR3 protein: CSVDKGRGSTEAFF

V gene: TRBV7-8
J gene: TRBJ1-2
clone size: .
D gene: .
CDR3 DNA: TGTGCCAGCAGCTTAAGTGTACAGGGACGTTCGGGCTATGGCTACACCTTC
CDR3 protein: CASSLSVQGRSGYGYTF

V gene: TRBV6-4
J gene: TRBJ2-3
clone size: .
D gene: TRBD1
CDR3 DNA: TGTGCCAGCAGTGTATATTCAGGGGGCGCGGCAGATACGCAGTATTTT
CDR3 protein: CASSVYSGGAADTQYF

V gene: TRBV4-3
J gene: TRBJ2-5
clone size: .
D gene: TRBD1
CDR3 DNA: TGCGCCAGCAGCCAAGACCCGACAGGGGGCCGGGAGACCCAGTACTTC
CDR3 protein: CASSQDPTGGRETQYF

V gene: TRBV28
J gene: TRBJ2-7
clone size: .
D gene: TRBD1
CDR3 DNA: TGTGCCAGCGGACAGGGTAGCTCCTACGAGCAGTACTTC
CDR3 protein: CASGQGSSYEQYF

V gene: TRBV7-2
J gene: TRBJ2-2
clone size: .
D gene: .
CDR3 DNA: TGTGCCAGCAGCTTTTTGACCGCAGGCACCGGGGAGCTGTTTTTT
CDR3 protein: CASSFLTAGTGELFF

V gene: TRBV7-6
J gene: TRBJ2-1
clone size: .
D gene: .
CDR3 DNA: TGTGCCAGCAGCAGCCAGGGTTTCTCAAATGAGCAGTTCTTC
CDR3 protein: CASSSQGFSNEQFF

V gene: TRBV2
J gene: TRBJ1-2
clone size: .
D gene: .
CDR3 DNA: TGTGCCAGCAGGCGGAGCGAGGATAACTATGGCTACACCTTC
CDR3 protein: CASRRSEDNYGYTF

V gene: TRBV27
J gene: TRBJ2-3
clone size: .
D gene: .
CDR3 DNA: TGTGCCAGCCGAACGGCGGGTACGGGCACAGATACGCAGTATTTT
CDR3 protein: CASRTAGTGTDTQYF

V gene: TRBV6-6
J gene: TRBJ2-1
clone size: .
D gene: TRBD2
CDR3 DNA: TGTGCCAGCAGCCCCCGGGGGGACAATGAGCAGTTCTTC
CDR3 protein: CASSPRGDNEQFF

V gene: TRBV6-2/TRBV6-3
J gene: TRBJ2-7
clone size: .
D gene: .
CDR3 DNA: TGTGCCAGCAGTTCCCGACTCCTCCCGGCCTACGAGCAGTACTTC
CDR3 protein: CASSSRLLPAYEQYF

V gene: TRBV4-3
J gene: TRBJ1-6
clone size: .
D gene: TRBD1
CDR3 DNA: TGCGCCAGCAGCCAGGGACAGTATAATTCACCCCTCCACTTT
CDR3 protein: CASSQGQYNSPLHF

V gene: TRBV3-1/TRBV3-2
J gene: TRBJ2-5
clone size: .
D gene: TRBD2
CDR3 DNA: TGTGCCAGCAGCCACCTCCCACGGGGACTAGCGGGACGAGTTGAGACCCAGTACTTC
CDR3 protein: CASSHLPRGLAGRVETQYF

V gene: TRBV15
J gene: TRBJ1-1
clone size: .
D gene: TRBD1
CDR3 DNA: TGTGCCACCAGCAGAGACAGAGGACAGGGTGAAGCTTTCTTT
CDR3 protein: CATSRDRGQGEAFF

V gene: TRBV28
J gene: TRBJ2-5
clone size: .
D gene: .
CDR3 DNA: TGTGCCAGCAGTTTTCGCCAGAAAGAGACCCAGTACTTC
CDR3 protein: CASSFRQKETQYF